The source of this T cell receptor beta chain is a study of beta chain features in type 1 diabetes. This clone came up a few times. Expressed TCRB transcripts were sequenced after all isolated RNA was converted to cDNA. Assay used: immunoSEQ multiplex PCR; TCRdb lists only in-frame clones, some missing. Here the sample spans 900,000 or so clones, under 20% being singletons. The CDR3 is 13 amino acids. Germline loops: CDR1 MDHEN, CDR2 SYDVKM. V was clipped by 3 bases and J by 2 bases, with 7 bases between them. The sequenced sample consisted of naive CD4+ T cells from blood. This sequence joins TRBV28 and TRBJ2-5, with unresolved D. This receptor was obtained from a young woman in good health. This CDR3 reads CASSLSAQETQYF. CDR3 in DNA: TGTGCCAGCAGTTTGTCGGCACAAGAGACCCAGTACTTC.